This T cell receptor beta chain was observed in a study of beta chain features in type 1 diabetes. Note on this clone: Its antigen is not identified.

General observations from the study: Resolution of whether HLA type affects TCRB rearrangement was not achieved here. Across all four CD4+ subsets, people with type 1 diabetes showed modestly shorter TCRB CDR3s.

Investigators reverse transcribed all isolated RNA, so they sequenced expressed TCRB transcripts. The read count averaged around 4 million across naive, central memory and regulatory T cell samples. Profiled with immunoSEQ multiplex PCR; TCRdb holds only in-frame clones, not every one. The repertoire holds some 270,000 clones, 8% seen once, with more than 0.8% in the top ten. Germline V gene sequence: CDR1 LNHNV, CDR2 YYDKDF (reference sequence). CDR3 size: 16 residues. With 5 bases removed from V and 1 base from J, the gap between germline ends came to 17 bases. The specimen sequenced was central memory CD4+ T cells from blood. This TCR came from a woman younger than 35 in good health. The chain is built from TRBV15 and TRBJ2-5, with D unclear. The CDR3: CATSLRGRTGQETQYF. CDR3 nucleotides: TGTGCCACCAGCCTACGCGGCAGGACGGGCCAAGAGACCCAGTACTTC.